This is a list of T cell receptor beta chains from one sample in a study of CD8 T cells in ankylosing spondylitis. TCRdb re-analysed the 5' RACE reads in MiXCR, keeping a single row per CDR3 protein. The sample holds roughly 260,000 distinct CDR3 sequences, over 15% seen once. Sequenced material: blood, either unsorted or a sorted T cell fraction (not recorded which). Source of these receptors: a male donor with ankylosing spondylitis or in good health (not recorded which). The conserved cysteine and the conserved F or W are not part of the CDR3 here. D genes are given only for firm matches.

d_call v_call cdr3_aa
. TRBV12-3/TRBV12-4 ASTTRGPLH
. TRBV6-1 ASSTKTGTNPY
. TRBV7-2 ASSIRDPGRETQY
. TRBV27 VSSLKGGNYGYT
. TRBV7-9 ASSFNQAYNEQF
. TRBV9 ASSAQASGELF
TRBD1 TRBV30 AWSPGGRLDLLF
. TRBV20-1 SARGTTNEKLF
. TRBV5-1 ASSLVPQVTGELF
TRBD2 TRBV20-1 SAGSLTSGGSTDTQY